Listed below are T cell receptor beta chains from one sample, sequenced in a study of cytomegalovirus exposure and HLA in healthy donors. Assay used: immunoSEQ multiplex PCR; TCRdb lists only in-frame clones, some missing. There are about 72,000 clones in the sample; 94% occur only once, and under 0.75% lies in the top ten. Sequencing input: PBMCs. Receptors originate from a woman between 18 and 30 years old in good health and CMV-seronegative. CDR3s leave out the opening cysteine and the closing phenylalanine or tryptophan.

cdr3_aa | j_call | v_call
ASSLTQGAGQFYGYT | TRBJ1-2 | TRBV7-2
ATKGGLNYT | TRBJ1-2 | TRBV15
ASSDRGYEQY | TRBJ2-7 | TRBV2
ASSENYDRGRDYGYT | TRBJ1-2 | TRBV9
ASRIDSNSYEQY | NA | TRBV7-8
ATSRAGAAYEQY | TRBJ2-7 | TRBV15
AISDSGTGELF | TRBJ2-2 | TRBV10-3
ASSHYLPSYEQY | TRBJ2-7 | TRBV5-5
AWMGAGVRTDTQY | TRBJ2-3 | TRBV30
ASSPLAGGFNEQF | TRBJ2-1 | TRBV5-1
ASSSDFTGGNEQF | TRBJ2-1 | TRBV7-9
ASSQPRDTQY | TRBJ2-3 | TRBV9
ATSRATGSYNEQF | TRBJ2-1 | TRBV15
ASSLDLAGDQETQY | TRBJ2-5 | TRBV11-2
ASSLQQGRYAF | TRBJ1-1 | TRBV5-1
ATSRGHRGLNYGYT | TRBJ1-2 | TRBV15
ASSSIKWPGANVLT | TRBJ2-6 | TRBV4-2
ASQLTGPIYGYT | TRBJ1-2 | TRBV5-5
ASSPGADTGELF | TRBJ2-2 | TRBV6-6
ASSSRGWAQETQY | TRBJ2-5 | TRBV4-1
ATRSQGQSYEQY | TRBJ2-7 | TRBV2
ASSLPIQILAGACEQY | TRBJ2-7 | TRBV9
ASSFPQRGVEISTDTQY | TRBJ2-3 | TRBV5-1
ASSPSTGVLGGYT | TRBJ1-2 | TRBV2
ASSINSGGVRETQY | TRBJ2-5 | TRBV19
ASSLRGDPNEKLF | TRBJ1-4 | TRBV11-2
ASSIDRDRDHEQY | TRBJ2-7 | TRBV19
ASRFQGASLNIQY | TRBJ2-4 | TRBV2
ASTTIRGRYSPLH | TRBJ1-6 | TRBV28
ASSVEAGGADTQY | TRBJ2-3 | TRBV9
ASRNPGAGPLH | TRBJ1-6 | TRBV7-9
ASSLQTRPEGGYT | TRBJ1-2 | TRBV6-6
ASSYRQGSGYEQY | TRBJ2-7 | TRBV13
ASSSGLAGGWETQY | TRBJ2-5 | TRBV9
ASSSTGVYEQY | TRBJ2-7 | TRBV6-1
ASRDRGRADTEAF | TRBJ1-1 | TRBV19
ASTETGTGNGYT | TRBJ1-2 | TRBV18
ASSLTTQYEQY | TRBJ2-7 | TRBV7-8
ASSQSPQTFNYGYT | TRBJ1-2 | TRBV23-1
ASSLHSTEQY | TRBJ2-7 | TRBV5-5
ASSFSTGEAPNYGYT | TRBJ1-2 | TRBV27
ASSSPQGAGGYT | TRBJ1-2 | TRBV5-4
AISEPSGGRNEQF | TRBJ2-1 | TRBV10-3